Given below is one T cell receptor (beta chain) in context. No antigen is known for it. The data derive from a study of T cell responses to AZD1222 COVID-19 vaccine. Study-wide findings and caveats: Spike-specific TCRs gained breadth and depth after people received two AZD1222 doses. Reportedly, nearly half the spike-specific TCRs target unmutated variant regions.

The CDR3 is 17 residues long. With 1 base removed from V and 2 bases from J, the gap between germline ends came to 15 bases. The germline V gene encodes CDR1 SGHTA and CDR2 FQGNSA. Sequenced by immunoSEQ multiplex PCR; TCRdb stores in-frame clones only, minus some. The table records about 110,000 clones, about 90% of them present only once. The chain joins TRBV7-2 to TRBJ1-5, with a tentative D call TRBD1 (5 bases). The TCR sequence derives from an adult in good health. The sequenced sample was peripheral blood, obtained on day 0 of AZD1222 vaccination. The CDR3 sequence is CASSLEWDLGGNQPQHF. CDR3 DNA sequence: TGTGCCAGCAGCTTAGAGTGGGACCTAGGCGGCAATCAGCCCCAGCATTTT.